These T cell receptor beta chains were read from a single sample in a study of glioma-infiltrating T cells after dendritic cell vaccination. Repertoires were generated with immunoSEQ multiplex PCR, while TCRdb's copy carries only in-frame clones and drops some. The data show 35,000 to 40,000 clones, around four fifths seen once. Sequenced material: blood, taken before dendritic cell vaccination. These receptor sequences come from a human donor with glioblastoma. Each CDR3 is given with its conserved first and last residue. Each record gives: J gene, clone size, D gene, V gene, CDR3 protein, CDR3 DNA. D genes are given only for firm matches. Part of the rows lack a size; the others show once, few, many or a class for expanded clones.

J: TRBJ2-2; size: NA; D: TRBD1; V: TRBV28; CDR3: CASSLSGTGKFTGELFF; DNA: TGTGCCAGCAGTTTAAGCGGGACAGGGAAGTTCACCGGGGAGCTGTTTTTT
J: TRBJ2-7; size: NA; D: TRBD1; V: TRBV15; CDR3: CATSRGGQGSSYEQYF; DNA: TGTGCCACCAGCAGAGGAGGACAGGGGTCATCCTACGAGCAGTACTTC
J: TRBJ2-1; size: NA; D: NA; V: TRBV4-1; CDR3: CASSPTLVRDNEQFF; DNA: TGCGCCAGCAGCCCCACTCTGGTTCGGGACAATGAGCAGTTCTTC
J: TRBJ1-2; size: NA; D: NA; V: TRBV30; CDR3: CAWSVFLRTATNYGYTF; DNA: TGTGCCTGGAGTGTATTTCTACGGACAGCAACTAACTATGGCTACACCTTC
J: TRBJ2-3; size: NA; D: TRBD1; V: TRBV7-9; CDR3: CASNPGTGGPDTQYF; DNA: TGTGCCAGCAATCCCGGGACAGGGGGTCCAGATACGCAGTATTTT
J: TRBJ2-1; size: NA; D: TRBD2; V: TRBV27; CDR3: CASSLSLAGGHHEQFF; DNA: TGTGCCAGCAGTTTGTCCCTAGCGGGGGGGCATCACGAGCAGTTCTTC
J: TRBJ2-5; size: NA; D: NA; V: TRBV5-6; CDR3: CASSSSGPETQYF; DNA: TGTGCCAGCAGCTCCAGCGGACCGGAGACCCAGTACTTC
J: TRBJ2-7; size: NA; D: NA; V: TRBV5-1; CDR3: CASSSSLVGGYEQYF; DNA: TGCGCCAGCAGCTCCTCCCTCGTAGGGGGTTACGAGCAGTACTTC
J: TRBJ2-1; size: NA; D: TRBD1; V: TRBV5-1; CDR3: CASSSWTGHNEQFF; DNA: TGCGCCAGCAGCTCCTGGACAGGGCACAATGAGCAGTTCTTC
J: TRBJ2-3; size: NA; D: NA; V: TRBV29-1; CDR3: CSGREEYTDTQYF; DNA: TGCAGCGGCAGGGAGGAATACACAGATACGCAGTATTTT
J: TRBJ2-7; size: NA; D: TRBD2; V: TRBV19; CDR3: CASSQAGGPYEQYF; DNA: TGTGCCAGTAGCCAAGCGGGGGGACCTTACGAGCAGTACTTC
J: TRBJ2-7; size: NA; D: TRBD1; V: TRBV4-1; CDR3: CASSPQWTGDYEQYF; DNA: TGCGCCAGCAGCCCCCAATGGACAGGAGACTACGAGCAGTACTTC
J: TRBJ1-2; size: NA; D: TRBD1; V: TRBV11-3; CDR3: CASSSSMGTGDYGYTF; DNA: TGTGCCAGCAGCTCTTCGATGGGGACAGGGGACTATGGCTACACCTTC
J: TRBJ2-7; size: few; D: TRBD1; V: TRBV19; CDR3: CASSSSGGEQYF; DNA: TGTGCCAGTAGTTCCTCAGGGGGCGAGCAGTACTTC
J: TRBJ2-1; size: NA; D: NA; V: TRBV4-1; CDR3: CASSPTEAYNEQFF; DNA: TGCGCCAGCAGCCCGACAGAGGCATACAATGAGCAGTTCTTC
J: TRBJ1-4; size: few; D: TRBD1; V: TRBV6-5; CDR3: CASSTGDATNEKLFF; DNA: TGTGCCAGCAGTACAGGGGACGCAACTAATGAAAAACTGTTTTTT
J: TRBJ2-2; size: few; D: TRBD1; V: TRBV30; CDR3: CAWSLGQGDGELFF; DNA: TGTGCCTGGAGTCTGGGACAGGGTGACGGGGAGCTGTTTTTT
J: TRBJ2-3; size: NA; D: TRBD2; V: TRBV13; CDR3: CASSLTGTSDTDTQYF; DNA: TGTGCCAGCAGCTTAACCGGGACTAGCGACACAGATACGCAGTATTTT
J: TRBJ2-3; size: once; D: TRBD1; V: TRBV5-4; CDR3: CASRLDRGYTDTQYF; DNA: TGTGCCAGCAGGTTGGACAGGGGTTACACAGATACGCAGTATTTT
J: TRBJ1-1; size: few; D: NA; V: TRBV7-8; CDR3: CASSVNTLVAEAFF; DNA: TGTGCCAGCAGCGTAAACACGTTGGTGGCTGAAGCTTTCTTT
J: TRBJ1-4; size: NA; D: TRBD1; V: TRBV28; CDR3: CASSRDREVNEKLFF; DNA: TGTGCCAGCAGCCGCGACAGGGAGGTTAATGAAAAACTGTTTTTT
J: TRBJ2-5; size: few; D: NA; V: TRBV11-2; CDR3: CASSLLGQRETQYF; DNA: TGTGCCAGCAGCTTACTCGGACAGAGAGAGACCCAGTACTTC
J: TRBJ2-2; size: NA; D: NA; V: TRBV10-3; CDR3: CAISEFSGTGNTGELFF; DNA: TGTGCCATCAGTGAGTTCTCCGGGACTGGCAACACCGGGGAGCTGTTTTTT
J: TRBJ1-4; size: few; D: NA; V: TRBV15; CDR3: CATSSGRDSTNEKLFF; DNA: TGTGCCACCAGCAGCGGCAGGGATTCAACTAATGAAAAACTGTTTTTT
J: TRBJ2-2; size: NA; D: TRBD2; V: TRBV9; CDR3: CASSVELREGGTGELFF; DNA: TGTGCCAGCAGCGTAGAATTACGGGAGGGAGGCACCGGGGAGCTGTTTTTT
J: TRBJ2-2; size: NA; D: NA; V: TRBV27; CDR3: CASSSGGYTGELFF; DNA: TGTGCCAGCAGTTCCGGGGGTTACACCGGGGAGCTGTTTTTT
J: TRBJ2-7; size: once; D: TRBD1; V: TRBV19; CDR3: CASSIGTGNEQYF; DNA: TGTGCCAGTAGTATAGGGACAGGTAACGAGCAGTACTTC
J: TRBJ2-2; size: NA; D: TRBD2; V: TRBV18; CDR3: CASSFRLADTGELFF; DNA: TGTGCCAGCTCATTTCGACTAGCCGACACCGGGGAGCTGTTTTTT
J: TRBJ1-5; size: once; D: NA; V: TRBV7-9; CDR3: CASTATGNQPQHF; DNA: TGTGCCAGCACAGCAACAGGAAATCAGCCCCAGCATTTT
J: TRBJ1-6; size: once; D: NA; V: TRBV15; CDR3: CATSRVGGSNSPLHF; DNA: TGTGCCACCAGCAGAGTAGGGGGTTCGAATTCACCCCTCCACTTT
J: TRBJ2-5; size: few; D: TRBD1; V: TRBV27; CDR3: CASSADRGLETQYF; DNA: TGTGCCAGCAGTGCAGACAGGGGGCTGGAGACCCAGTACTTC
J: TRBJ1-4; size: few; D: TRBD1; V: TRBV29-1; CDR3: CSVATGGGEKLFF; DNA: TGCAGCGTTGCAACAGGGGGCGGTGAAAAACTGTTTTTT
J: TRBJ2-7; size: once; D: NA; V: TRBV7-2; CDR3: CASSFSTGYEQYF; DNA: TGTGCCAGCAGCTTCTCGACAGGCTACGAGCAGTACTTC